These 27 T cell receptor beta chains share one sample of origin, sequenced in a study of T cell responses to AZD1222 COVID-19 vaccine. TCRdb keeps only in-frame clones here, not all; method: immunoSEQ multiplex PCR. The table includes some 120,000 clones, 89% detected once. The sequencing used peripheral blood, collected on day 0 of AZD1222 vaccination. All receptors derive from an adult in good health.

The CDR3 nucleotides read TGTGCCAGCATCGTCGGGGGTAATGGTGAGCATGGCTACACCTTC. This translates into CASIVGGNGEHGYTF. The chain combines TRBV28 with TRBJ1-2, with D possibly matching TRBD1 (5 bases). The CDR3 totals 15 residues. Germline V lookup: CDR1 MDHEN, CDR2 SYDVKM. Trimming removed 7 bases from V and 6 bases from J, with 21 bases in between.

This chain joins TRBV20-1 and TRBJ1-1; unclear D gene. This CDR3 region has 13 residues. Trimming removed 3 bases at V and 0 bases at J, with 8 bases between. Germline CDR1 is DFQATT and CDR2 is SNEGSKA (reference sequence). The CDR3 DNA is TGCAGTGCTAGTTCGACGGTGAACACTGAAGCTTTCTTT. Amino acid sequence: CSASSTVNTEAFF.

The gene calls are TRBV18 and TRBJ2-1; D gene uncertain. The germline gives CDR1 KGHSH, CDR2 LQKENI. Deletions cut 2 bases from V and 6 bases from J, with 14 bases between. The CDR3 spans 15 residues. CDR3 coding DNA: TGTGCCAGCTCACCAAATCCAAACCTGAGCAATGAGCAGTTCTTC. Protein: CASSPNPNLSNEQFF.

The V call is TRBV5-1, the J call TRBJ2-1; TRBD2 matches at 8 bases. This CDR3 has 14 amino acids. Germline values: CDR1 SGHRS, CDR2 YFSETQ. V shed 4 bases, J shed 8 bases, and the junction held 8 bases outside the gene matches. CDR3 nucleotide sequence: TGCGCCAGCAGCACAATAGCGGGAAGGGATGAGCAGTTCTTC. Translated: CASSTIAGRDEQFF.

This clone was observed a single time. The V gene is TRBV7-6, the J gene TRBJ2-5, with 10 nucleotides matching TRBD2. In germline, CDR1 is SGHVS, CDR2 FNYEAQ. The CDR3 loop spans 18 amino acids. V lost 5 bases, J lost 5 bases, and 17 bases stayed unmatched. CDR3 coding DNA: TGTGCCAGCAGCCTTAGCGGCAATAGCGGGGGGTTTAAGGAGACCCAGTACTTC. Its translation: CASSLSGNSGGFKETQYF.

V and J are TRBV7-2 and TRBJ2-7; 7 nucleotides match TRBD2. The CDR3 contains 12 residues. V was pared by 5 bases and J by 5 bases, with 3 bases of the junction left unmatched. Germline CDR1 SGHTA, CDR2 FQGNSA. The CDR3: CASSGGSHEQYF. The CDR3 DNA sequence: TGTGCCAGCAGCGGCGGGAGTCACGAGCAGTACTTC.

This clone is a singleton in its sample. V usage is TRBV25-1 and J usage is TRBJ1-2, with D tentatively TRBD1 (5 bases). This CDR3 is built from 13 residues. The V gene lost 5 bases and the J gene lost 8 bases, with 15 bases spanning the gap. CDR1 and CDR2 from the germline V gene are MGHDK and SYGVNS. As DNA, the CDR3 is TGTGCCAGCAGTTTGACGGGGCTCGTAGGCTACACCTTC. Its protein is CASSLTGLVGYTF.

The chain is built from TRBV16 and TRBJ1-2; no clear D. Germline lookup yields CDR1 KGHSY and CDR2 FQNENV. This CDR3 region has 17 residues. Trimming pared 0 bases from V and 0 bases from J, leaving 14 bases between. As DNA, the CDR3 is TGTGCCAGCAGCCAATCTCGGGAAGACACTTCTAACTATGGCTACACCTTC. It yields the protein CASSQSREDTSNYGYTF.

The CDR3, as DNA: TGTGCCAGCAGCAGAACCACGCAAGAGACCCAGTACTTC. Translation gives CASSRTTQETQYF. The chain has TRBV11-2 and TRBJ2-5, with D uncertain. V lost 5 bases, J lost 2 bases, and 9 bases lay in between. Germline V gene lookup returns CDR1 SGHAT and CDR2 FQNNGV. The CDR3 is made up of 13 amino acids.

This chain uses TRBV6-6 with TRBJ1-2; D is possibly TRBD1 (6 bases). The V and J ends lost 6 bases and 6 bases respectively, with 23 bases between them. Germline V lookup: CDR1 MNHNY, CDR2 SVGAGI (reference sequence). This CDR3 contains 16 residues. The CDR3 region is CASSSKQGGGSHGYTF. CDR3 coding DNA: TGTGCCAGCAGCTCTAAACAGGGAGGTGGGAGTCATGGCTACACCTTC.

In this sample, this clone turned up a few times. The rearrangement uses TRBV9 and TRBJ2-3; D not resolved. The CDR3 is 13 amino acids. Germline CDR1 SGDLS, CDR2 YYNGEE. Trimming cost V 4 bases and J 2 bases, with 8 bases left between them. DNA for the CDR3: TGTGCCAGCAGCCTCCTCCCCACAGATACGCAGTATTTT. Translated, it gives CASSLLPTDTQYF.

V gene TRBV18 combines with J gene TRBJ1-1; tentatively, D is TRBD1 (6 bases). CDR3 length: 14 amino acids. V lost 1 base, J lost 2 bases, and 8 bases lay in between. In germline, CDR1 is KGHSH, CDR2 LQKENI. The CDR3 reads CASSPRTDNTEAFF. As DNA, the CDR3 is TGTGCCAGCTCACCACGGACAGATAACACTGAAGCTTTCTTT. Full variable domain (outside the CDR3, taken from reference TRBV18 and TRBJ1-1): NAGVMQNPRHLVRRRGQEARLRCSPMKGHSHVYWYRQLPEEGLKFMVYLQKENIIDESGMPKERFSAEFPKEGPSILRIQQVVRGDSAAYFCASSPRTDNTEAFFGQGTRLTVV.

J is TRBJ1-6 and V is TRBV28; weak D call: TRBD1 (6 bases). Germline V gene data show CDR1 as MDHEN and CDR2 as SYDVKM. The CDR3 runs to 17 residues. Trimming removed 7 bases from V and 0 bases from J, with 16 bases in between. CDR3 sequence reads: CASTRGGLSSYNSPLHF. The CDR3 DNA reads as TGTGCCAGCACCCGGGGGGGGCTTAGCTCCTATAATTCACCCCTCCACTTT. Full variable domain (missing parts from reference TRBV28 and TRBJ1-6): DVKVTQSSRYLVKRTGEKVFLECVQDMDHENMFWYRQDPGLGLRLIYFSYDVKMKEKGDIPEGYSVSREKKERFSLILESASTNQTSMYLCASTRGGLSSYNSPLHFGNGTRLTVT.

This sequence joins TRBV5-5 and TRBJ1-5; tentatively, D is TRBD1 (5 bases). Per the germline V gene, CDR1 is SGHKS and CDR2 is YYEKEE (reference sequence). V lost 1 base, J lost 1 base, and 9 bases lay in between. The CDR3 extends over 15 amino acids. The CDR3 sequence: CASSLQAGSNQPQHF. The CDR3 DNA is TGTGCCAGCAGCTTGCAGGCAGGGAGCAATCAGCCCCAGCATTTT.

The chain joins TRBV28 to TRBJ2-5; D is perhaps TRBD1 (6 bases). CDR3 length: 13 residues. Trimming removed 6 bases from V and 5 bases from J, with 13 bases in between. Germline V gene sequence: CDR1 MDHEN, CDR2 SYDVKM. CDR3 sequence reads: CASRAQGRETQYF. The CDR3 region has the DNA TGTGCCAGCAGGGCACAGGGTCGGGAGACCCAGTACTTC.

This rearrangement joins TRBV6-4 to TRBJ1-2; D not certain. The CDR3 covers 10 residues. Looked up from germline, CDR1 is MRHNA and CDR2 is SNTAGT. Trimming removed 2 bases at V and 7 bases at J, with 2 bases between. The CDR3 protein is CASSDGGYTF. The DNA of the CDR3 is TGTGCCAGCAGTGACGGTGGCTACACCTTC.

This chain uses TRBV2 with TRBJ2-7; D unclear. This CDR3 has 16 amino acids. Germline CDR1 SNHLY, CDR2 FYNNEI. V shed 0 bases and J shed 3 bases, with 15 bases lying between them. The CDR3 protein is CASSEARRDENYEQYF. CDR3 nucleotides: TGTGCCAGCAGTGAAGCGCGGCGCGACGAAAACTACGAGCAGTACTTC.

This chain links TRBV6-1 with TRBJ2-3; 9 nucleotides agree with TRBD2. The CDR3 runs 15 residues. J was trimmed by 6 bases and V by 3 bases; bases with no gene match: 7. Germline loops: CDR1 MNHNS, CDR2 SASEGT. DNA for the CDR3: TGTGCCAGCAGTGAGGATAGCGGGGGTGATGATACGCAGTATTTT. This codes for CASSEDSGGDDTQYF.

The chain combines TRBV5-6 with TRBJ1-6, with a weak D call TRBD1 (6 bases). The CDR3 covers 19 residues. Trimming removed 3 bases at V and 1 base at J, with 20 bases between. Germline values: CDR1 SGHDT, CDR2 YYEEEE. Here the CDR3 DNA reads TGTGCCAGCAGCTGGGGGGCTCCAGTTACTGGGTCCTATAATTCACCCCTCCACTTT. Its translation is CASSWGAPVTGSYNSPLHF.

V is TRBV27 and J is TRBJ2-1; 9 bases match TRBD2. The CDR3 is made up of 16 amino acids. With V trimmed by 7 bases and J by 11 bases, 18 bases remained unmatched. Germline CDR1 reads MNHEY; CDR2 reads SMNVEV (reference sequence). CDR3 protein: CASTPLAAGGPPKQFF. The CDR3 DNA reads as TGTGCCAGCACACCGCTGGCCGCGGGAGGGCCTCCCAAGCAGTTCTTC.

This chain uses TRBV18 with TRBJ2-1; no firm D call. The CDR3 spans 16 residues. The germline gives CDR1 KGHSH, CDR2 LQKENI. Trimming cost V 1 base and J 7 bases, with 17 bases left between them. Written as DNA, the CDR3 is TGTGCCAGCTCACCACTCCTTGGGGAAGCTAGGAATGAGCAGTTCTTC. It encodes CASSPLLGEARNEQFF.

The V call is TRBV24-1, the J call TRBJ2-1; 7 bases match TRBD2. CDR3 size: 16 residues. Trimming cost V 3 bases and J 6 bases; bases outside gene matches: 10. Germline V gene data show CDR1 as KGHDR and CDR2 as SFDVKD. CDR3 DNA sequence: TGTGCCACCAGTGATCCTGGGGGGGATTGGGGCAATGAGCAGTTCTTC. It yields the protein CATSDPGGDWGNEQFF.

The V and J genes are TRBV28 and TRBJ1-2, with no clear D. The CDR3 is 13 amino acids. Trimming removed 8 bases at V and 5 bases at J, with 15 bases between. Germline CDR1 and CDR2: MDHEN and SYDVKM. The chain's CDR3 is CASGRVGSYGYTF. CDR3 coding DNA: TGTGCCAGCGGCCGGGTGGGCTCATATGGCTACACCTTC.

The J gene is TRBJ1-4, the V gene TRBV3-1 (or the pseudogene TRBV3-2); D perhaps matches TRBD1 (5 bases). This CDR3 has 15 residues. Germline-derived CDR1 and CDR2 are LGHDT and YNNKEL (reference sequence). The V end was cut by 5 bases, the J end by 1 base, with 11 bases between. The chain's CDR3 is CASSSPGQTNEKLFF. DNA for the CDR3: TGTGCCAGCAGCTCCCCTGGACAAACTAATGAAAAACTGTTTTTT.

The V and J genes are TRBV25-1 and TRBJ1-3; D is ambiguous. Trimming stripped 1 base from V and 2 bases from J, with 9 bases between. From germline, CDR1 is MGHDK and CDR2 SYGVNS. The CDR3 covers 15 residues. CDR3 protein: CASSESRIAGNTIYF. DNA for the CDR3: TGTGCCAGCAGTGAATCTCGAATAGCTGGAAACACCATATATTTT.

This chain uses TRBV10-3 with TRBJ2-3, with 8 bases fitting TRBD1. CDR1 is ENHRY and CDR2 is SYGVKD in the germline V gene. The length of the CDR3 is 14 residues. The trim removed 4 bases at V and 5 bases at J, leaving 5 bases unmatched. CDR3 protein: CAISVKQGEDTQYF. The CDR3 DNA follows: TGTGCCATCAGTGTTAAACAGGGGGAAGATACGCAGTATTTT.

A note on this clone: Other nucleotide sequences from this sample produce the same CDR3. The CDR3 bases are TGTGCCAGTAGGTCTCTAGCGGCCTACAATGAGCAGTTCTTC. This codes for CASRSLAAYNEQFF. The rearrangement links TRBV19 to TRBJ2-1; TRBD2 agrees at 7 bases. Looked up from germline, CDR1 is LNHDA and CDR2 is SQIVND (reference sequence). This CDR3 region has 14 residues. V lost 6 bases and J lost 2; bases outside the gene matches: 4.